There are many counts of the clone carrying this TCR beta chain. As yet, its antigen is unknown. The data originate from a study of CD8 T cells in ankylosing spondylitis. In making TCR beta libraries, quantitative 5'-RACE with molecular barcodes was used. A single record per CDR3 protein comes from TCRdb applying MiXCR to the 5' RACE reads. Seen here are more than 35,000 distinct CDR3 sequences, about 6% observed once, and the top ten hold roughly 12%. Study-level results: Seemingly characteristic of ankylosing spondylitis blood was a TCR beta motif consisting of eight highly homologous variants. Earlier work had already found some motif variants in reactive arthritis synovial fluid and blood. Clones linked to disease, bearing a CD8+ phenotype, were relatively rare in peripheral blood.

Material for sequencing was blood, either unsorted or a sorted T cell fraction (not recorded which). The sequence was collected from a male donor with ankylosing spondylitis or in good health (not recorded which).

This CDR3 reads CASTRQGEKQPQHF. CDR3 in DNA: TGTGCCAGCACCAGACAGGGGGAGAAGCAGCCCCAGCATTTT. The chain has TRBV13 and TRBJ1-5; the match to TRBD1 covers 9 bases. With 7 bases clipped from V and 7 bases from J, the junction kept 8 bases outside the gene matches. CDR3 length: 14 amino acids. In germline, CDR1 is PRHDT, CDR2 FYEKMQ (reference sequence).